This T cell receptor beta chain was profiled in a study of blood T cell repertoires in COVID-19. Study context: Specimens from acute and convalescent COVID-19 originated in the United States, Italy and Spain.

The authors' processing: Reference gene primer amplification gave nucleated cell count estimates. Generated by immunoSEQ multiplex PCR, the TCRdb table keeps only in-frame clones and is missing some. D and trimming come from the DNA, and the V and J calls and clone size come from that table. The sample lists approximately 200,000 clones, about 84% occurring once. The germline V gene encodes CDR1 SGHDT and CDR2 YYEEEE. Trimming pared 2 bases from V and 2 bases from J, leaving 14 bases between. This CDR3 region has 15 residues. Across under 25 US areas, participants ranged in age from roughly 18 to 95 years. Which cohort a participant joined came from the clinical history participants gave.

The TCR originated in a woman aged 25 to 45 who had recovered from COVID-19. The gene calls are TRBV5-6 and TRBJ2-7; no clear D. What was sequenced was PBMCs or T cells enriched from blood (not recorded which). For the CDR3, the DNA is TGTGCCAGCAGCTTCGGTTTTCCACGAGCCTACGAGCAGTACTTC. Encoded protein: CASSFGFPRAYEQYF.